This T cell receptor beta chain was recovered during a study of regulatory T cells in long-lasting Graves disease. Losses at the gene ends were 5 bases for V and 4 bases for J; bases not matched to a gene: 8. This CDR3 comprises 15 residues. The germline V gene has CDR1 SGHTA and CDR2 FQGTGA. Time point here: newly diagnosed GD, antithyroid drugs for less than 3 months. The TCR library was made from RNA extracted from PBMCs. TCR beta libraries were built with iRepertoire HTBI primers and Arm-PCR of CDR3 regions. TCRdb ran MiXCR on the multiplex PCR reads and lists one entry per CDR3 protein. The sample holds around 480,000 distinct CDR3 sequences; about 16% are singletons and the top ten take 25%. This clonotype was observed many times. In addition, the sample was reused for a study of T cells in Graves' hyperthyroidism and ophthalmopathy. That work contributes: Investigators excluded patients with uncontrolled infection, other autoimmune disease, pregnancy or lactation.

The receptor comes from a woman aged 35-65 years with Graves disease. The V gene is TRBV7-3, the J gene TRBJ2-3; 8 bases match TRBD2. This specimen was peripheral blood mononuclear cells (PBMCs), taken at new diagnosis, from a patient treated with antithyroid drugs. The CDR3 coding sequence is TGTGCCAGCAGCCAAACGGGCGGGGGGCCAGATACGCAGTATTTT. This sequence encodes CASSQTGGGPDTQYF.